This T cell receptor (beta chain) is drawn from a study of blood T cell repertoires in COVID-19. For the study at large: Acute-phase and convalescent COVID-19 samples originated in the United States, Italy and Spain. Sample material is recorded as cDNA or gDNA derived from T cells, B-cell-depleted T cells, or PBMCs.

The sample holds a few counts of this clone. The CDR3 is made up of 15 amino acids. Germline V gene data show CDR1 as SGHNT and CDR2 as YENEEA. V shed 2 bases and J shed 2 bases, with 13 bases lying between them. In the authors' workflow: Researchers report that nucleated cell counts were estimated from reference gene primer amplification. The table came from immunoSEQ multiplex PCR; TCRdb's copy has only in-frame clones and leaves some out. That table furnishes V, J and clone size, whereas the DNA furnished D and trimming. The sample yields under 200,000 clones, under 80% seen once. The TCR sequence derives from a man aged 70 or older with acute or convalescent COVID-19. The chain joins TRBV11-3 to TRBJ2-7; D perhaps matches TRBD1 (6 bases). The sequencing input was peripheral blood. CDR3: CASSLWRQEAYEQYF. The CDR3 DNA sequence: TGTGCCAGCAGCTTATGGAGACAGGAGGCCTACGAGCAGTACTTC. The whole variable domain, remainder taken from reference TRBV11-3 and TRBJ2-7, is EAGVVQSPRYKIIEKKQPVAFWCNPISGHNTLYWYLQNLGQGPELLIRYENEEAVDDSQLPKDRFSAERLKGVDSTLKIQPAELGDSAVYLCASSLWRQEAYEQYFGPGTRLTVT.